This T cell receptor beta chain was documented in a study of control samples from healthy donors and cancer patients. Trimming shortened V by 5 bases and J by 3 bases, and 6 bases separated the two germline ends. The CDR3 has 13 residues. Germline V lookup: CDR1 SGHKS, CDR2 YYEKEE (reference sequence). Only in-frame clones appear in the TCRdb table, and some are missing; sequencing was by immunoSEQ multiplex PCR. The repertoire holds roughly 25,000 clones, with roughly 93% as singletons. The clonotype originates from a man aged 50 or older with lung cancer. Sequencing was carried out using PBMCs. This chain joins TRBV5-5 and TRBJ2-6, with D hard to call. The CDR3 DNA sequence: TGTGCCAGCAGACCGGGTGGGGCCAACGTCCTGACTTTC. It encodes CASRPGGANVLTF.